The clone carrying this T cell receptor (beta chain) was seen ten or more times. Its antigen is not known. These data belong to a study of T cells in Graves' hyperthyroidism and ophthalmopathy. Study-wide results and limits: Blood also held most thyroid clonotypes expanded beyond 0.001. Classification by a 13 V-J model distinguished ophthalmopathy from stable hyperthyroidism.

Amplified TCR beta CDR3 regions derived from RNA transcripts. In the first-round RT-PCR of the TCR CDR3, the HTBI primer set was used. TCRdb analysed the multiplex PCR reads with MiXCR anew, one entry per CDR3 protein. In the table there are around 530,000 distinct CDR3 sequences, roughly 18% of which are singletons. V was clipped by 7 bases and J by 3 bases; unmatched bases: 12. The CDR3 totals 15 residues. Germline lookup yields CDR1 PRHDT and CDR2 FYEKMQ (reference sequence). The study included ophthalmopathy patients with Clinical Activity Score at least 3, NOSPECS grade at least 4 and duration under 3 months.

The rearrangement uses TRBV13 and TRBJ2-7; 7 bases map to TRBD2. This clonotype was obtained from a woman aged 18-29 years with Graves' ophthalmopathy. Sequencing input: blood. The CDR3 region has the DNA TGTGCCAGCACCCCTCCGGGAGGACCTAACTACGAGCAGTACTTC. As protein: CASTPPGGPNYEQYF.